Below, 27 T cell receptor beta chains from the same sample are listed, as sequenced in a study of OX40 agonist ivuxolimab in advanced cancers. The data were produced by immunoSEQ multiplex PCR, yet TCRdb's version contains in-frame clones alone and is incomplete. Here the sample spans roughly 48,000 clones, about 88% being singletons. The input for sequencing was CD4+ or CD8+ T cells sorted from blood, taken in a trial of the OX40 agonist ivuxolimab. The receptors shown here come from an adult with an advanced solid tumor such as melanoma, head and neck, liver or kidney cancer.

V and J are TRBV7-8 and TRBJ1-5, with D perhaps TRBD1 (5 bases). Germline CDR1 and CDR2: SGHVS and FQNEAQ. CDR3 length: 14 amino acids. Trimming left V 6 bases short and J 2 bases short, with 11 bases between. The CDR3 DNA follows: TGTGCCAGCAGTCTCGGGGCGCGCAATCAGCCCCAGCATTTT. Protein product: CASSLGARNQPQHF.

The rearrangement joins TRBV6-5 to TRBJ1-4, with a tentative D call TRBD1 (6 bases). Germline CDR1 is MNHEY and CDR2 is SVGAGI. The V end lost 6 bases, the J end lost 4 bases, and 12 bases lay between the germline ends. The CDR3 is 14 residues long. The CDR3 sequence: CASRDTGYNEKLFF. CDR3 DNA sequence: TGTGCCAGCAGGGACACAGGGTATAATGAAAAACTGTTTTTT.

A remark on this clone: At the DNA level, this CDR3 is encoded by other sequences in the same sample as well. The chain joins TRBV18 to TRBJ2-7, with D possibly matching TRBD2 (5 bases). CDR3 length: 13 residues. Germline values: CDR1 KGHSH, CDR2 LQKENI. V gave up 3 bases and J gave up 3 bases, with 9 bases separating them. For the CDR3, the DNA is TGTGCCAGCTCACCCCAACGGGGCTACGAGCAGTACTTC. It translates to CASSPQRGYEQYF.

This clone ranks as medium-sized. The rearrangement links TRBV28 to TRBJ2-2, with 8 nucleotides matching TRBD1. This CDR3 comprises 15 residues. Germline V gene lookup returns CDR1 MDHEN and CDR2 SYDVKM. V lost 2 bases to trimming and J lost 7 bases; unmatched junction nucleotides: 6. CDR3 residues: CASSLPGQGGGELFF. For the CDR3, the DNA is TGTGCCAGCAGTTTACCTGGACAGGGAGGCGGGGAGCTGTTTTTT.

The V call is TRBV23-1, the J call TRBJ1-2; a weak D match, TRBD1 (5 bases). TRBV23-1 is designated an ORF whose function remains uncertain. V was clipped by 7 bases and J by 6 bases, with 18 bases between them. The CDR3 loop spans 14 amino acids. The chain's CDR3 is CASTLGSGVDGYTF. The CDR3, as DNA: TGCGCCAGCACTCTGGGGTCGGGGGTGGATGGCTACACCTTC.

This chain joins TRBV29-1 and TRBJ2-1; unclear D gene. Germline assignment: CDR1 SQVTM and CDR2 ANQGSEA. Deletions cut 7 bases from V and 0 bases from J, with 16 bases between. The CDR3 is 15 amino acids. CDR3 loop: CSGHGSSSSYNEQFF. The CDR3, as DNA: TGCAGCGGTCACGGGTCCTCTAGCTCCTACAATGAGCAGTTCTTC.

The genes are TRBV2 and TRBJ2-7; D possibly uses TRBD1 or TRBD2 (5 bases each). The V gene lost 8 bases and the J gene lost 5 bases, with 16 bases spanning the gap. The CDR3 has 13 residues. The germline V gene has CDR1 SNHLY and CDR2 FYNNEI. The CDR3, as DNA: TGTGCCAGCTTCAGAGGGGCGGACGACGAGCAGTACTTC. This sequence encodes CASFRGADDEQYF.

The rearrangement uses TRBV5-4 and TRBJ2-3; possibly TRBD1 for D (5 bases). Germline CDR1 SGHNT, CDR2 YYREEE (reference sequence). This CDR3 contains 16 residues. Trimming took off 4 bases at V and 0 bases at J, with 15 bases between the two ends. CDR3 sequence: CASSPRVPLSTDTQYF. CDR3 coding DNA: TGTGCCAGCAGCCCCAGGGTCCCCCTCAGCACAGATACGCAGTATTTT.

The chain combines TRBV2 with TRBJ2-2; 9 nucleotides line up with TRBD1. With V trimmed by 6 bases and J by 3 bases, 8 bases remained unmatched. The CDR3 consists of 16 residues. Germline-derived CDR1 and CDR2 are SNHLY and FYNNEI. The CDR3 coding sequence is TGTGCCAGCAGACCTGACAGGGGGAGGGACACCGGGGAGCTGTTTTTT. It yields the protein CASRPDRGRDTGELFF.

This chain joins TRBV11-2 and TRBJ1-1; D not resolved. CDR3 size: 17 residues. V was trimmed by 5 bases and J by 1 base, leaving 20 bases between them. Germline CDR1 is SGHAT and CDR2 is FQNNGV. Here the CDR3 reads CASSLALRTRENTEAFF. The CDR3 coding sequence is TGTGCCAGCAGCCTTGCCCTAAGGACTCGGGAGAACACTGAAGCTTTCTTT.

The chain couples TRBV19 to TRBJ2-1; D remains unclear. The V end was cut by 8 bases, the J end by 4 bases, with 3 bases between. The V gene's germline CDR1 is LNHDA and CDR2 SQIVND (reference sequence). The length of the CDR3 is 10 residues. The CDR3, as DNA: TGTGCCAGTGGATACAATGAGCAGTTCTTC. Residues: CASGYNEQFF.

The chain combines TRBV12-5 with TRBJ2-5; perhaps TRBD2 as D (6 bases). The CDR3 totals 12 residues. From germline, CDR1 is LGHNT and CDR2 FRNRAP. The V end was cut by 1 base, the J end by 7 bases, with 7 bases between. The DNA of the CDR3 is TGTGCTAGTGGTTTGGGGGGAGGGACCCAGTACTTC. The encoded protein is CASGLGGGTQYF.

This clone came up a few times. The chain uses TRBV6-1 and TRBJ2-1; D uncertain. The V end lost 5 bases, the J end lost 4 bases, and 12 bases lay between the germline ends. Germline CDR1 reads MNHNS; CDR2 reads SASEGT. This CDR3 has 14 amino acids. The CDR3 reads CASSRLGLYNEQFF. The CDR3 coding sequence is TGTGCCAGCAGTCGGTTAGGTCTTTACAATGAGCAGTTCTTC.

The V gene is TRBV2, the J gene TRBJ1-3, with D possibly being TRBD1 (5 bases). The CDR3 length is 13 residues. In germline, CDR1 is SNHLY, CDR2 FYNNEI. Deletions cut 7 bases from V and 3 bases from J, with 10 bases between. This chain's CDR3 is CASIQGFGNTIYF. CDR3 DNA sequence: TGTGCCAGCATCCAGGGATTTGGAAACACCATATATTTT.

The chain employs TRBV25-1 and TRBJ2-3; 10 bases are a match to TRBD2. V was pared by 5 bases and J by 6 bases, with 14 bases of the junction left unmatched. The CDR3 is 17 residues long. The V gene's germline CDR1 is MGHDK and CDR2 SYGVNS. The CDR3 protein is CASSLRGGAGGPDTQYF. CDR3 in DNA: TGTGCCAGCAGTCTCCGAGGCGGAGCGGGAGGGCCGGATACGCAGTATTTT.

This chain joins TRBV29-1 and TRBJ2-1; D might be TRBD1 or TRBD2, each matching 5 bases. Trimming shortened V by 2 bases and J by 11 bases, and 16 bases separated the two germline ends. Germline CDR1 reads SQVTM; CDR2 reads ANQGSEA. This CDR3 has 13 amino acids. The CDR3 reads CSVETRGRGQQFF. The CDR3 DNA follows: TGCAGCGTTGAAACGAGAGGCCGGGGACAGCAGTTCTTC.

V is TRBV19 and J is TRBJ1-3; D is unresolved. There are 16 residues in the CDR3. Trimming took 0 bases from V and 2 from J, leaving 11 bases between them. Germline values: CDR1 LNHDA, CDR2 SQIVND (reference sequence). This chain's CDR3 is CASSIEPGNTGNTIYF. CDR3 coding DNA: TGTGCCAGTAGTATAGAGCCGGGCAATACTGGAAACACCATATATTTT. Full variable domain (remainder filled in from reference TRBV19 and TRBJ1-3): DGGITQSPKYLFRKEGQNVTLSCEQNLNHDAMYWYRQDPGQGLRLIYYSQIVNDFQKGDIAEGYSVSREKKESFPLTVTSAQKNPTAFYLCASSIEPGNTGNTIYFGEGSWLTVV.

CDR3 amino acids: CASKTLAGSQETQYF. In DNA form, the CDR3 reads TGTGCCAGCAAGACTTTAGCGGGATCACAAGAGACCCAGTACTTC. The V call is TRBV28, the J call TRBJ2-5, with TRBD2 identical over 8 bases. V dropped 7 bases and J dropped 2; count of bases not matched to a gene: 9. The CDR3 extends over 15 amino acids. Per germline, CDR1 MDHEN and CDR2 SYDVKM.

The rearrangement joins TRBV7-9 to TRBJ2-1; TRBD2 matches at 9 bases. Germline V gene data show CDR1 as SEHNR and CDR2 as FQNEAQ (reference sequence). The CDR3 is 12 residues long. Trimming cost V 7 bases and J 7 bases; bases outside gene matches: 2. The CDR3 bases are TGTGCCAGCATGGGACTAGCTAATGAGCAGTTCTTC. Encoded protein: CASMGLANEQFF. Variable domain in full (rest from reference TRBV7-9 and TRBJ2-1): DTGVSQNPRHKITKRGQNVTFRCDPISEHNRLYWYRQTLGQGPEFLTYFQNEAQLEKSRLLSDRFSAERPKGSFSTLEIQRTEQGDSAMYLCASMGLANEQFFGPGTRLTVL.

This chain links TRBV11-2 with TRBJ2-6, with D unclear. Looked up from germline, CDR1 is SGHAT and CDR2 is FQNNGV. V gave up 5 bases and J gave up 0 bases, with 11 bases separating them. CDR3 size: 16 residues. CDR3 residues: CASSQGITSGANVLTF. The CDR3 bases are TGTGCCAGCAGCCAAGGCATCACCTCTGGGGCCAACGTCCTGACTTTC.

A note on this clone: This sample also contains other DNA sequences that code for the same CDR3. The rearrangement uses TRBV5-6 and TRBJ1-4, with 8 bases lining up with TRBD1. The CDR3 is 15 amino acids. From germline, CDR1 is SGHDT and CDR2 YYEEEE. V shed 2 bases, J shed 11 bases, and the junction held 11 bases outside the gene matches. CDR3 coding DNA: TGTGCCAGCAGCTTCCTCTCCAGGGGGCGGGGGAAACTGTTTTTT. Amino acid sequence: CASSFLSRGRGKLFF.

This chain links TRBV28 with TRBJ2-4, with TRBD2 as a possible D gene (6 bases). The CDR3 loop spans 14 amino acids. V was shortened by 3 bases and J by 10 bases, with 16 bases between the two germline ends. CDR1 and CDR2 from the germline V gene are MDHEN and SYDVKM. The DNA for the CDR3 is TGTGCCAGCAGTTTGACGCAGGGAGGACGGATTCAGTACTTC. Its translation: CASSLTQGGRIQYF.

V gene TRBV2 combines with J gene TRBJ2-5, with D uncertain. Germline CDR1 and CDR2: SNHLY and FYNNEI. The V and J ends lost 7 bases and 3 bases respectively, with 6 bases between them. The CDR3 runs 11 residues. This chain's CDR3 is CASTREETQYF. CDR3 DNA sequence: TGTGCCAGCACCCGAGAAGAGACCCAGTACTTC. Supplemented by reference TRBV2 and TRBJ2-5, the full variable domain reads EPEVTQTPSHQVTQMGQEVILRCVPISNHLYFYWYRQILGQKVEFLVSFYNNEISEKSEIFDDQFSVERPDGSNFTLKIRSTKLEDSAMYFCASTREETQYFGPGTRLLVL.

The sample holds a few counts of this clone. CDR3 DNA: TGTGCCAGTAGTATAGAAGAGAGGGGGACCCAGTACTTC. This translates into CASSIEERGTQYF. The genes are TRBV19 and TRBJ2-5; D might be TRBD1 or TRBD2, each matching 5 bases. Germline V lookup: CDR1 LNHDA, CDR2 SQIVND (reference sequence). The CDR3 has 13 residues. V was clipped by 0 bases and J by 7 bases, with 9 bases between them.

This clone was seen just once. The genes are TRBV18 and TRBJ2-5; tentative D call: TRBD1 (5 bases). The CDR3 runs 14 residues. Trimming shortened V by 3 bases and J by 0 bases, and 8 bases separated the two germline ends. Germline V lookup: CDR1 KGHSH, CDR2 LQKENI. The CDR3 nucleotides read TGTGCCAGCTCACCCACAGGCAACCAAGAGACCCAGTACTTC. It yields the protein CASSPTGNQETQYF.

This clone has a single count. The J gene is TRBJ1-2, the V gene TRBV6-5; 8 bases match TRBD1. This CDR3 has 14 residues. V shed 6 bases, J shed 4 bases, and the junction held 7 bases outside the gene matches. Germline V gene sequence: CDR1 MNHEY, CDR2 SVGAGI. This CDR3 reads CASRWGQEGYGYTF. The DNA for the CDR3 is TGTGCCAGCAGGTGGGGACAGGAGGGCTATGGCTACACCTTC.

The gene calls are TRBV6-5 and TRBJ1-1, with a tentative D call TRBD1 (6 bases). The CDR3 length is 11 residues. The V gene's germline CDR1 is MNHEY and CDR2 SVGAGI. The V and J ends lost 6 bases and 12 bases respectively, with 14 bases between them. CDR3 amino acids: CASSRRGETFF. The CDR3 coding sequence is TGTGCCAGCAGCCGGAGGGGGGAAACTTTCTTT.